This TCR beta chain was documented in a study of T cell changes during pregnancy in multiple sclerosis. The germline V and J ends were trimmed by 5 bases and 0 bases, with 15 bases remaining between them. The CDR3 has 17 amino acids. Germline V lookup: CDR1 SGHRS, CDR2 YFSETQ. The assay was immunoSEQ multiplex PCR, and TCRdb's table has in-frame clones only and misses some. Among tens of thousands of clones listed, around 94% were seen once. This TCR was sampled from a female donor in good health, enrolled as a control in a pregnancy study. The genes are TRBV5-1 and TRBJ1-6, with no clear D. The sequences come from peripheral blood, collected in the third trimester of pregnancy. This chain's CDR3 is CASRKQVGLSYNSPLHF. The CDR3 region has the DNA TGCGCCAGCAGGAAGCAGGTGGGCCTCTCCTATAATTCACCCCTCCACTTT.